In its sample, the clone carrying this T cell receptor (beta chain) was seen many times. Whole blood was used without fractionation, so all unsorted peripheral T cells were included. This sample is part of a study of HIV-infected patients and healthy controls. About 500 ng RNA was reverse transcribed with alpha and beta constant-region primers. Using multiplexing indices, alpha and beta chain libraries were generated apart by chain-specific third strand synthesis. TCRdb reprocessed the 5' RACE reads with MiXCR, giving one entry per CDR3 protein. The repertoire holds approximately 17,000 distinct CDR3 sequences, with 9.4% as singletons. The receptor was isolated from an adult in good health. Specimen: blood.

The CDR3 here is CASSQRITPGRRYTDTQYF. As DNA, the CDR3 is TGCGCCAGCAGCCAGAGGATCACGCCGGGACGACGCTACACAGATACGCAGTATTTT. This sequence joins TRBV4-1 and TRBJ2-3; either TRBD1 or TRBD2 may fit D (5 bases each). Germline V lookup: CDR1 MGHRA, CDR2 YSYEKL. The CDR3 totals 19 residues. Trimming shortened V by 3 bases and J by 2 bases, and 24 bases separated the two germline ends.